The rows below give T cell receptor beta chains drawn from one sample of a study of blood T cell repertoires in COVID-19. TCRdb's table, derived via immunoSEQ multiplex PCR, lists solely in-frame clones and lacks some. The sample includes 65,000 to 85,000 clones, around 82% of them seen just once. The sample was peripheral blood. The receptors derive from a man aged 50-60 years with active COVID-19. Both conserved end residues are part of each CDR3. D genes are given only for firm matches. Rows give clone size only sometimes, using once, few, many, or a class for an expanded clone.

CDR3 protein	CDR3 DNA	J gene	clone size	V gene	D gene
CATSEMGATGNTIYF	TGTGCCACCTCTGAGATGGGGGCGACGGGGAACACCATATATTTT	TRBJ1-3	.	TRBV19	.
CASSIRLEQFF	TGTGCCAGTAGTATTAGACTTGAGCAGTTCTTC	TRBJ2-1	.	TRBV19	.
CASSERSGGITDTQYF	TGTGCCAGCAGCGAGAGGAGCGGGGGGATTACAGATACGCAGTATTTT	TRBJ2-3	.	TRBV9	TRBD2
CASSSLSGNYGYTF	TGTGCCAGCAGTTCCCTCTCAGGGAACTATGGCTACACCTTC	TRBJ1-2	.	TRBV27	.
CASSQDPQRNYEQYF	TGTGCCAGCAGCCAAGATCCACAGCGGAACTACGAGCAGTACTTC	TRBJ2-7	.	TRBV3-1/TRBV3-2	.
CASSPNAIGNEKLFF	TGTGCCAGCAGCCCCAATGCGATCGGTAATGAAAAACTGTTTTTT	TRBJ1-4	few	TRBV3-1/TRBV3-2	.
CASSLRPTANTGELFF	TGTGCCAGCAGCTTAAGACCTACAGCGAACACCGGGGAGCTGTTTTTT	TRBJ2-2	.	TRBV7-2	.
CASSPGQGNTGELFF	TGTGCCAGCAGCCCCGGACAGGGTAACACCGGGGAGCTGTTTTTT	TRBJ2-2	once	TRBV9	TRBD1
CANTGQGTTIQYF	TGTGCCAACACGGGACAGGGGACTACCATTCAGTACTTC	TRBJ2-4	.	TRBV5-5	TRBD1
CASSVGQGVDQPQHF	TGTGCCAGCAGCGTCGGACAGGGGGTAGATCAGCCCCAGCATTTT	TRBJ1-5	.	TRBV9	TRBD1
CASSPPGEGTQETQYF	TGTGCCAGCAGCCCGCCCGGCGAGGGCACCCAAGAGACCCAGTACTTC	TRBJ2-5	.	TRBV3-1/TRBV3-2	.
CASSHAGGVNEQFF	TGTGCCAGCAGCCATGCGGGGGGGGTCAATGAGCAGTTCTTC	TRBJ2-1	.	TRBV3-1/TRBV3-2	TRBD2
CASSYSVSTDTQYF	TGTGCCAGCAGTTACTCTGTATCCACAGATACGCAGTATTTT	TRBJ2-3	.	TRBV6-2/TRBV6-3	.
CASSPGQEETQYF	TGTGCCAGCTCACCAGGTCAGGAAGAGACCCAGTACTTC	TRBJ2-5	.	TRBV18	.
CASSLLAGGPDTQYF	TGCGCCAGCAGCTTGTTAGCGGGGGGGCCAGATACGCAGTATTTT	TRBJ2-3	.	TRBV5-1	TRBD2
CASSPDRNQPQHF	TGTGCCAGCAGCCCGGACAGAAATCAGCCCCAGCATTTT	TRBJ1-5	once	TRBV7-3	.
CATSRDRTSGELFF	TGTGCCACCAGCAGGGACCGGACTAGCGGGGAGCTGTTTTTT	TRBJ2-2	.	TRBV15	TRBD2
CARPTGQTYEQYF	TGTGCCAGGCCCACGGGACAGACCTACGAGCAGTACTTC	TRBJ2-7	.	TRBV19	TRBD1
CASSPSTGVVYEQYF	TGCGCCAGCAGCCCATCAACAGGGGTGGTTTACGAGCAGTACTTC	TRBJ2-7	.	TRBV5-1	TRBD1
CASSQGGASGSYDTQYF	TGCGCCAGCAGCCAAGGAGGGGCTAGCGGGAGTTACGATACGCAGTATTTT	TRBJ2-3	.	TRBV4-1	TRBD2
CASSQPGTRRGGYTF	TGTGCCAGTAGTCAGCCCGGGACGAGGAGGGGTGGCTACACCTTC	TRBJ1-2	.	TRBV19	.
CASTPGLAGGPTDTQYF	TGTGCCAGCACCCCGGGACTAGCGGGAGGGCCCACAGATACGCAGTATTTT	TRBJ2-3	.	TRBV27	TRBD2
CASSQDPGQPQHF	TGTGCCAGCAGCCAAGACCCAGGACAGCCCCAGCATTTT	TRBJ1-5	few	TRBV3-1/TRBV3-2	.
CASSGIRVRGGPRSGNTIYF	TGTGCCAGCAGCGGTATTAGGGTTAGGGGGGGACCCCGCTCTGGAAACACCATATATTTT	TRBJ1-3	few	TRBV7-8	.
CASSSTLEVRAFF	TGTGCCAGCAGCTCCACCCTCGAGGTCCGAGCGTTCTTC	TRBJ2-1	.	TRBV7-2	.
CATSRFPGTSGTDTQYF	TGTGCCACCAGCAGGTTCCCCGGGACTAGCGGCACAGATACGCAGTATTTT	TRBJ2-3	.	TRBV15	TRBD2
CASSIPGNAQFF	TGTGCCAGTAGTATCCCAGGAAACGCGCAGTTCTTC	TRBJ2-1	.	TRBV19	.
CASSLGHLNTEAFF	TGTGCCAGCAGCTTGGGACACTTGAACACTGAAGCTTTCTTT	TRBJ1-1	.	TRBV5-5	.
CASSATWAGGGEPQHF	TGCGCCAGCAGTGCTACCTGGGCAGGGGGCGGGGAGCCCCAGCATTTT	TRBJ1-5	.	TRBV10-2	TRBD1
CASTSDTAAEQYF	TGCGCCAGCACCTCGGACACCGCCGCGGAGCAGTACTTC	TRBJ2-7	.	TRBV5-1	.
CASSLRDRLAGANVLTF	TGTGCCAGCAGTCTTCGGGACAGGCTTGCCGGGGCCAACGTCCTGACTTTC	TRBJ2-6	.	TRBV5-5	TRBD1
CASSYSKTEDSYEQYF	TGTGCCAGCAGTTACTCGAAGACAGAAGACTCCTACGAGCAGTACTTC	TRBJ2-7	.	TRBV6-5	.
CASSSPRVGGYTEAFF	TGTGCCAGCAGTTCTCCGAGGGTGGGAGGCTACACTGAAGCTTTCTTT	TRBJ1-1	.	TRBV27	.
CASSYGDTQYF	TGTGCTAGCTCGTACGGGGATACGCAGTATTTT	TRBJ2-3	.	TRBV12-5	.
CASNHGQGAGTEAFF	TGTGCCAGCAACCACGGCCAGGGGGCTGGCACTGAAGCTTTCTTT	TRBJ1-1	.	TRBV27	TRBD1
CSVEAGFYGYTF	TGCAGCGTTGAGGCAGGATTCTATGGCTACACCTTC	TRBJ1-2	.	TRBV29-1	.
CATSDADRLTDTQYF	TGTGCCACCAGTGATGCGGACAGACTCACAGATACGCAGTATTTT	TRBJ2-3	.	TRBV24-1	.
CASSFRGPSSYEQYF	TGTGCCAGCAGCTTTCGTGGCCCCTCTAGTTACGAGCAGTACTTC	TRBJ2-7	.	TRBV5-8	.
CASSLGGGRPNQPQHF	TGTGCCAGCAGCTTAGGAGGGGGACGCCCGAATCAGCCCCAGCATTTT	TRBJ1-5	.	TRBV7-2	.
CASSWSNEQFF	TGCGCCAGCAGCTGGAGCAATGAGCAGTTCTTC	TRBJ2-1	.	TRBV5-1	.
CATSRDSGRNEQFF	TGTGCCACCAGCAGGGACAGTGGACGGAATGAGCAGTTCTTC	TRBJ2-1	few	TRBV15	.
CASSDRGDYLKNIQYF	TGTGCCAGCAGTGATAGGGGCGATTATCTCAAAAACATTCAGTACTTC	TRBJ2-4	.	TRBV2	.
CASSPPRRRAWYTEAFF	TGTGCCAGCAGCCCCCCCCGGCGCAGGGCCTGGTACACTGAAGCTTTCTTT	TRBJ1-1	.	TRBV7-8	.
CSVRESYGYTF	TGCAGTGTTAGAGAGAGCTATGGCTACACCTTC	TRBJ1-2	.	TRBV20-1	.
CASSLELAGGNEQFF	TGTGCCAGCAGCTTAGAACTAGCGGGGGGTAATGAGCAGTTCTTC	TRBJ2-1	.	TRBV11-2	TRBD2
CASSPRTSGPETQYF	TGTGCCAGCAGCCCACGGACTAGCGGGCCAGAGACCCAGTACTTC	TRBJ2-5	.	TRBV7-6	TRBD2
CAISATGAGANVLTF	TGTGCCATCAGTGCGACAGGGGCTGGGGCCAACGTCCTGACTTTC	TRBJ2-6	once	TRBV10-3	TRBD1
CASSYSGGMNTEAFF	TGTGCCAGCAGTTACTCGGGGGGAATGAACACTGAAGCTTTCTTT	TRBJ1-1	.	TRBV6-5	.
CASIGLANTGELFF	TGCGCCAGCATCGGGTTAGCGAACACCGGGGAGCTGTTTTTT	TRBJ2-2	.	TRBV5-1	.
CASSPAREGKDNEQFF	TGCGCCAGCAGCCCGGCGAGGGAAGGGAAAGATAATGAGCAGTTCTTC	TRBJ2-1	.	TRBV5-1	.
CASSKDSQGAEAFF	TGTGCCAGCAGCAAGGACAGTCAGGGGGCTGAAGCTTTCTTT	TRBJ1-1	few	TRBV3-1/TRBV3-2	TRBD1
CAISAGTGRGIHSPLHF	TGTGCCATCAGTGCCGGGACAGGGAGGGGGATCCATTCACCCCTCCACTTT	TRBJ1-6	.	TRBV10-3	TRBD1
CASSQARVYNEQFF	TGTGCCAGCAGCCAAGCCCGGGTCTACAATGAGCAGTTCTTC	TRBJ2-1	.	TRBV3-1/TRBV3-2	.
CASSFGQGAYNTEAFF	TGTGCCAGCAGCTTCGGACAGGGGGCGTACAACACTGAAGCTTTCTTT	TRBJ1-1	.	TRBV9	TRBD1
CASSPTRDEQYF	TGTGCCAGCAGCCCGACTCGTGATGAGCAGTACTTC	TRBJ2-7	.	TRBV5-4	.